This TCR beta chain was found in a study of beta chain features in type 1 diabetes. The study's findings and limits: All four CD4+ subsets of Type 1 diabetes patients contained TCRB CDR3s that were moderately but significantly shorter. Reduced insertions and increased deletions marked VDJ junctions in type 1 diabetes patients.

Reverse transcription of all isolated RNA meant that expressed TCRB transcripts were sequenced. The read count averaged approximately 3.3 million across naive, central memory and regulatory T cell samples. Repertoires were generated with immunoSEQ multiplex PCR, while TCRdb's copy carries only in-frame clones and drops some. The table records 60,000 or so clones, 40% to 60% of them present only once. The single heparinised draw taken from each donor contained about 110 mL of blood on average. CD4+ naive, central memory, regulatory and stem cell-like memory cells were sorted via CD45RO/CCR7/CD25/CD127/CD95/CD27. For this clone: Its cognate antigen is unknown.

V was clipped by 6 bases and J by 2 bases, with 13 bases between them. The CDR3 runs 14 residues. CDR1 and CDR2 (germline): MDHEN, SYDVKM. The sequencing input was Tregs from blood. This TCR derives from a woman between 40 and 55 years old with type 1 diabetes. This sequence joins TRBV28 and TRBJ1-2; possibly TRBD1 for D (6 bases). The CDR3 spells CASRDQQGNYGYTF. The CDR3 nucleotides read TGTGCCAGCAGAGACCAACAGGGCAACTATGGCTACACCTTC.